The clone carrying this TCR beta chain was counted at least ten times. Its antigen is still unknown. The sample comes from a study of Graves' ophthalmopathy and Graves' hyperthyroidism. Study-level points and caveats: Blood shared most expanded thyroid clonotypes above 0.001 frequency. Researchers report that a 13-signature model separated ophthalmopathy from stable hyperthyroidism, posting under 90% sensitivity and approximately 81% specificity.

The germline gives CDR1 SGHTA, CDR2 FQGNSA. V shed 6 bases and J 0 bases; nucleotides not matched to a gene: 23. The CDR3 runs 22 residues. PBMCs had their origin in fresh peripheral blood (about 10 ml). RNA transcripts served as template for amplifying TCR beta CDR3 sequences. Second-round multiplex PCR came after first-round RT-PCR with HTBI primers. One entry per CDR3 protein, called by TCRdb with MiXCR from the multiplex PCR reads. The sample holds fewer than 400,000 distinct CDR3 sequences; 15% to 20% are singletons and the top ten take about 1.4%. Sequenced input: peripheral blood. The genes are TRBV7-2 and TRBJ2-4; the match to TRBD2 covers 10 bases. This receptor was obtained from a woman aged 18 to 35 with Graves' ophthalmopathy. As DNA, the CDR3 is TGTGCCAGCAGAGGCCCGGGACAGAAAAAAGCTAGCGGGGGAATAGCCAAAAACATTCAGTACTTC. This codes for CASRGPGQKKASGGIAKNIQYF.